This T cell receptor beta chain was profiled in a study of tumor-infiltrating lymphocytes in glioblastoma multiforme. TCRB libraries came from RNA via three nested multiplex PCR rounds. TCRB-specific cDNA synthesis used 0.5 to 0.65 ug of total RNA. TCRdb re-called the multiplex PCR reads through MiXCR, storing one row per CDR3 protein. Here the sample spans about 13,000 distinct CDR3 sequences, around 70% being singletons. Regarding the study as a whole: No surface-marker sorting into functional T cell subtypes was done.

Ten or more counts support this clonotype. Its antigen remains unknown. CDR3 length: 17 amino acids. CDR1 and CDR2 (germline): SGHRS, YFSETQ. The V and J ends lost 0 bases and 2 bases, in that order; junction bases with no gene match: 5. This rearrangement joins TRBV5-1 to TRBJ2-1; 10 positions agree with TRBD2. This TCR derives from a male donor with glioblastoma. The sequenced sample was brain tumor tissue. The CDR3 sequence: CASSLALAGDTYNEQFF. For the CDR3, the DNA is TGCGCCAGCAGCTTGGCCCTAGCGGGAGATACCTACAATGAGCAGTTCTTC. Supplemented by reference TRBV5-1 and TRBJ2-1, the full variable domain reads KAGVTQTPRYLIKTRGQQVTLSCSPISGHRSVSWYQQTPGQGLQFLFEYFSETQRNKGNFPGRFSGRQFSNSRSEMNVSTLELGDSALYLCASSLALAGDTYNEQFFGPGTRLTVL.